In this sample, the clone carrying this TCR beta chain turned up a few times. Generated by immunoSEQ multiplex PCR, the TCRdb table keeps only in-frame clones and is missing some. The repertoire includes approximately 9,000 clones, roughly 27% of them detected once, and around 3.5% sits in the top ten. The data are from a study of graft-versus-host responses after intestinal transplantation. Study observations and caveats: Some GvH clones appeared in ileal mucosa or blood before recipient bone marrow.

The source material was alloreactive CD4+ T cells from a mixed lymphocyte reaction culture, sampled before intestinal transplant. Subset described: CFSE-low proliferating T cells sorted from roughly 6-day pre-transplant mixed lymphocyte reaction (GvH or HvG direction). The TCR originated in a human patient who received an intestinal transplant.

In nucleotides, the CDR3 is TGTGCCAGCAGACCCTTAGCGGGAGTAACCGAGCAGTACTTC. This translates into CASRPLAGVTEQYF. V usage is TRBV6-1 and J usage is TRBJ2-7; 9 nucleotides line up with TRBD2. Per the germline V gene, CDR1 is MNHNS and CDR2 is SASEGT. The CDR3 extends over 14 amino acids. Trimming removed 6 bases from V and 6 bases from J; junction bases left unmatched: 9.